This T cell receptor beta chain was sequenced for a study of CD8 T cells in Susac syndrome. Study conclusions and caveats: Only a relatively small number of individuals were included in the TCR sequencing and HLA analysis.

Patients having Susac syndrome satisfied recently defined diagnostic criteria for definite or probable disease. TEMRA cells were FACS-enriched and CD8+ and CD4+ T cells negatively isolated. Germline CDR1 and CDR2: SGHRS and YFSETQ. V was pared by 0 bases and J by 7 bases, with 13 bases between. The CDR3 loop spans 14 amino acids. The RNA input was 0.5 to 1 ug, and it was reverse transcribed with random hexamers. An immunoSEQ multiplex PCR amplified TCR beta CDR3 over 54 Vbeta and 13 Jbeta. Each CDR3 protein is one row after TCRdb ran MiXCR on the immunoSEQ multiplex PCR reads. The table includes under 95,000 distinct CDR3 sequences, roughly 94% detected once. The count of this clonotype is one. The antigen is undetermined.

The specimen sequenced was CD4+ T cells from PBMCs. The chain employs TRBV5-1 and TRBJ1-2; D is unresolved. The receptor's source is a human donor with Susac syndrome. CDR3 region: CASSLAGARGGYTF. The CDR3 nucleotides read TGCGCCAGCAGCTTGGCCGGAGCTCGAGGTGGCTACACCTTC.